The rows below give T cell receptor beta chains drawn from one sample of a study of glioma-infiltrating T cells. TCRdb recomputed calls from the multiplex PCR reads with MiXCR, one row per CDR3 protein. The table includes fewer than 500,000 distinct CDR3 sequences, 41% detected once. The source material was glioma tissue, nonneoplastic brain tissue, or PBMCs (not recorded which). The receptors come from a human donor with low-grade glioma or glioblastoma, undergoing nonglioma brain surgery, or in good health (not recorded which). CDR3s include the opening cysteine and the closing phenylalanine or tryptophan. Each record gives: J gene, V gene, D gene, clone size, CDR3 length, CDR3 DNA, CDR3 protein. D genes are given only for firm matches. Expanded clones are given a class, and other clones once, few, many or no size at all.

j_gene: TRBJ1-1; v_gene: TRBV7-9; d_gene: TRBD1; abundance: .; len: 14; CDR3nt: TGTGCCAGCAGCCTCGACAGGGGAGACATTGAAGCTTTCTTT; CDR3aa: CASSLDRGDIEAFF
j_gene: TRBJ2-5; v_gene: TRBV4-1; d_gene: .; abundance: few; len: 14; CDR3nt: TGCGCCAGCAGCCACCCGACTGACCAAGAGACCCAGTACTTC; CDR3aa: CASSHPTDQETQYF
j_gene: TRBJ2-2; v_gene: TRBV19; d_gene: .; abundance: .; len: 14; CDR3nt: TGTGCCAGTAAACGACACCCGAACACCGGGGAGCTGTTTTTT; CDR3aa: CASKRHPNTGELFF
j_gene: TRBJ2-2; v_gene: TRBV15; d_gene: .; abundance: few; len: 14; CDR3nt: TGTGCCACCAGCAACCGACCGAACACCGGGGAGCTGTTTTTT; CDR3aa: CATSNRPNTGELFF
j_gene: TRBJ2-1; v_gene: TRBV6-1; d_gene: .; abundance: many; len: 12; CDR3nt: TGTGCCAGCAGTCCCCGGAAGAATGAGCAGTTCTTC; CDR3aa: CASSPRKNEQFF
j_gene: TRBJ2-1; v_gene: TRBV11-1; d_gene: .; abundance: .; len: 15; CDR3nt: TGTGCCAGCAGCCTAGAACCTACAAGGGCTAATGAGCAGTTCTTC; CDR3aa: CASSLEPTRANEQFF
j_gene: TRBJ2-1; v_gene: TRBV19; d_gene: TRBD2; abundance: .; len: 16; CDR3nt: TGTGCCAGTAGGCCCGGGACTAGCGGGGCAGACAATGAGCAGTTCTTC; CDR3aa: CASRPGTSGADNEQFF
j_gene: TRBJ2-1; v_gene: TRBV25-1; d_gene: .; abundance: .; len: 16; CDR3nt: TGTGCCAGCACCTTGCGGGACTCCATAACCCAGGGTGAGCAGTTCTTC; CDR3aa: CASTLRDSITQGEQFF
j_gene: TRBJ2-1; v_gene: TRBV20-1; d_gene: TRBD2; abundance: few; len: 14; CDR3nt: TGCAGTGCTCCGACTAGCGGGGCCTACAATGAGCAGTTCTTC; CDR3aa: CSAPTSGAYNEQFF
j_gene: TRBJ1-5; v_gene: TRBV20-1; d_gene: TRBD1; abundance: many; len: 14; CDR3nt: TGCAGTGCTAGCCGGGACAGGGGTCATCAGCCCCAGCATTTT; CDR3aa: CSASRDRGHQPQHF
j_gene: TRBJ2-5; v_gene: TRBV6-5; d_gene: .; abundance: .; len: 16; CDR3nt: TGTGCCAGCAGCTTGGTTGGGGGAGCGCTGCCAGAGACCCAGTACTTC; CDR3aa: CASSLVGGALPETQYF
j_gene: TRBJ2-7; v_gene: TRBV28; d_gene: TRBD2; abundance: .; len: 14; CDR3nt: TGTGCCAGCATCCTGGGGGGGAGTGGCTACGAGCAGTACTTC; CDR3aa: CASILGGSGYEQYF
j_gene: TRBJ2-1; v_gene: TRBV10-3; d_gene: TRBD2; abundance: .; len: 16; CDR3nt: TGTGCCATCAGTGAGCCCGGGACTAGCTCCTACAATGAGCAGTTCTTC; CDR3aa: CAISEPGTSSYNEQFF
j_gene: TRBJ1-4; v_gene: TRBV3-1; d_gene: .; abundance: .; len: 14; CDR3nt: TGTGCCAGCTACGGGGGCAGGGAGGCTGAAAAACTGTTTTTT; CDR3aa: CASYGGREAEKLFF
j_gene: TRBJ2-1; v_gene: TRBV6-2/TRBV6-3; d_gene: TRBD2; abundance: few; len: 15; CDR3nt: TGTGCCAGCAGTTACCCTAGCGGGAGGGACAATGAGCAGTTCTTC; CDR3aa: CASSYPSGRDNEQFF
j_gene: TRBJ2-7; v_gene: TRBV4-2; d_gene: TRBD2; abundance: many; len: 15; CDR3nt: TGTGCCAGCAGCCCGGGACTAGCGGAGCACTACGAGCAGTACTTC; CDR3aa: CASSPGLAEHYEQYF
j_gene: TRBJ2-1; v_gene: TRBV5-4; d_gene: TRBD2; abundance: few; len: 17; CDR3nt: TGTGCCAGCAGCTTCCTGACTAGCGGGAGCCCGTTCAATGAGCAGTTCTTC; CDR3aa: CASSFLTSGSPFNEQFF
j_gene: TRBJ2-3; v_gene: TRBV20-1; d_gene: TRBD2; abundance: many; len: 14; CDR3nt: TGCAGTGCCCGGACTAGCGGGAGTACAGATACGCAGTATTTT; CDR3aa: CSARTSGSTDTQYF
j_gene: TRBJ2-2; v_gene: TRBV4-2; d_gene: .; abundance: .; len: 17; CDR3nt: TGTGCCAGCAGCCAAGCGACGGACCCCGAGGTACCCGGGGAGCTGTTTTTT; CDR3aa: CASSQATDPEVPGELFF
j_gene: TRBJ1-2; v_gene: TRBV29-1; d_gene: .; abundance: .; len: 13; CDR3nt: TGCAGCGTTACCCCGGCGACAGCCTATGGCTACACCTTC; CDR3aa: CSVTPATAYGYTF
j_gene: TRBJ2-1; v_gene: TRBV4-2; d_gene: .; abundance: .; len: 13; CDR3nt: TGTGCCAGTGGGGCGAACCCCTACAATGAGCAGTTCTTC; CDR3aa: CASGANPYNEQFF
j_gene: TRBJ2-7; v_gene: TRBV20-1; d_gene: TRBD2; abundance: .; len: 17; CDR3nt: TGCAGTGCTAGAGTCCCGGGACTAGCGGTATTCTCCTACGAGCAGTACTTC; CDR3aa: CSARVPGLAVFSYEQYF
j_gene: TRBJ2-7; v_gene: TRBV6-2/TRBV6-3; d_gene: TRBD1; abundance: many; len: 14; CDR3nt: TGTGCCAGCAGTTACGGGACAGCACCCTACGAGCAGTACTTC; CDR3aa: CASSYGTAPYEQYF
j_gene: TRBJ1-2; v_gene: TRBV28; d_gene: TRBD1; abundance: .; len: 13; CDR3nt: TGTGCCAGCAGTCATATTGACAGGGGCGGCTACACCTTC; CDR3aa: CASSHIDRGGYTF
j_gene: TRBJ1-5; v_gene: TRBV20-1; d_gene: .; abundance: .; len: 11; CDR3nt: TGCAGTGCTATGGGGGGTGGGCCCCAGCATTTT; CDR3aa: CSAMGGGPQHF
j_gene: TRBJ2-1; v_gene: TRBV28; d_gene: .; abundance: .; len: 12; CDR3nt: TGTGCCAGCAGTTTGAGGCGGAATGAGCAGTTCTTC; CDR3aa: CASSLRRNEQFF
j_gene: TRBJ2-1; v_gene: TRBV7-2; d_gene: .; abundance: .; len: 12; CDR3nt: TGTGCCAGCAGCCCGAATTTGGAGGAGCAGTTCTTC; CDR3aa: CASSPNLEEQFF
j_gene: TRBJ2-1; v_gene: TRBV20-1; d_gene: .; abundance: few; len: 14; CDR3nt: TGCAGTGCTAGAGATTTCAGGTCCTACAATGAGCAGTTCTTC; CDR3aa: CSARDFRSYNEQFF
j_gene: TRBJ2-5; v_gene: TRBV6-1; d_gene: .; abundance: many; len: 13; CDR3nt: TGTGCCAGCACCTTCCGGGCCGAAGAGACCCAGTACTTC; CDR3aa: CASTFRAEETQYF
j_gene: TRBJ2-1; v_gene: TRBV6-2/TRBV6-3; d_gene: .; abundance: few; len: 14; CDR3nt: TGTGCCAGCAGTCATGGACCCCCGTACAATGAGCAGTTCTTC; CDR3aa: CASSHGPPYNEQFF
j_gene: TRBJ2-3; v_gene: TRBV27; d_gene: .; abundance: .; len: 15; CDR3nt: TGTGCCAGCAGTCTATCGACATGGAGGACGCATACGCAGTATTTT; CDR3aa: CASSLSTWRTHTQYF
j_gene: TRBJ2-7; v_gene: TRBV3-1; d_gene: TRBD2; abundance: .; len: 13; CDR3nt: TGTGCCAGCAGTCCCCCGGGGGGACCCGAGCAGTACTTC; CDR3aa: CASSPPGGPEQYF
j_gene: TRBJ1-4; v_gene: TRBV20-1; d_gene: .; abundance: .; len: 14; CDR3nt: TGCAGTGCTAGGGACTGGGCCTCTAATGAAAAACTGTTTTTT; CDR3aa: CSARDWASNEKLFF
j_gene: TRBJ1-1; v_gene: TRBV7-2; d_gene: .; abundance: .; len: 12; CDR3nt: TGTGCCAGCAGCTTTCGATACACTGAAGCTTTCTTT; CDR3aa: CASSFRYTEAFF
j_gene: TRBJ2-5; v_gene: TRBV4-3; d_gene: TRBD2; abundance: many; len: 17; CDR3nt: TGCGCCAGCAGCCAAGTAGCTAGCGGGAGTTTTCTTGAGACCCAGTACTTC; CDR3aa: CASSQVASGSFLETQYF
j_gene: TRBJ1-5; v_gene: TRBV19; d_gene: .; abundance: few; len: 15; CDR3nt: TGTGCCAGTAGTAATAACGCGGGCAGCAATCAGCCCCAGCATTTT; CDR3aa: CASSNNAGSNQPQHF
j_gene: TRBJ1-5; v_gene: TRBV2; d_gene: .; abundance: few; len: 13; CDR3nt: TGTGCCAGCAAGTATCAGGGTAATCAGCCCCAGCATTTT; CDR3aa: CASKYQGNQPQHF
j_gene: TRBJ2-7; v_gene: TRBV6-2/TRBV6-3; d_gene: .; abundance: .; len: 14; CDR3nt: TGTGCCAGCAGTTATACGGACATTACCTACGAGCAGTACTTC; CDR3aa: CASSYTDITYEQYF
j_gene: TRBJ2-3; v_gene: TRBV7-9; d_gene: .; abundance: few; len: 20; CDR3nt: TGTGCCAGCAGCTTAGTGGGGCGTTATAGCGGCCTCCTCAGAGCAGATACGCAGTATTTT; CDR3aa: CASSLVGRYSGLLRADTQYF
j_gene: TRBJ2-7; v_gene: TRBV27; d_gene: .; abundance: .; len: 15; CDR3nt: TGTGCCAGCAGCGATAGTGGGGATAGGACCTACGAGCAGTACTTC; CDR3aa: CASSDSGDRTYEQYF
j_gene: TRBJ1-6; v_gene: TRBV6-2/TRBV6-3; d_gene: .; abundance: .; len: 18; CDR3nt: TGTGCCAGCAGTCATCTCGTGGGCCTCTGGGGGGCCAATTCACCCCTCCACTTT; CDR3aa: CASSHLVGLWGANSPLHF
j_gene: TRBJ1-3; v_gene: TRBV15; d_gene: .; abundance: .; len: 15; CDR3nt: TGTGCCACCTTGCCAGGCCCGGCCTCTGGAAACACCATAGATTTT; CDR3aa: CATLPGPASGNTIDF
j_gene: TRBJ2-1; v_gene: TRBV2; d_gene: .; abundance: .; len: 16; CDR3nt: TGTGCCAGCAGTGAAGCGCGGGGAAACTCCTACAATGAGCAGTTCTTC; CDR3aa: CASSEARGNSYNEQFF
j_gene: TRBJ2-1; v_gene: TRBV4-2; d_gene: .; abundance: many; len: 13; CDR3nt: TGTGCCAGCACCGCGCCCTCCTACAATGAGCAGTTCTTC; CDR3aa: CASTAPSYNEQFF
j_gene: TRBJ1-2; v_gene: TRBV27; d_gene: .; abundance: .; len: 18; CDR3nt: TGTGCCAGCAAACTAAGGGACTTTCCGGGATCCCTAAGTAACGGCTGCACCTTC; CDR3aa: CASKLRDFPGSLSNGCTF
j_gene: TRBJ2-7; v_gene: TRBV14; d_gene: .; abundance: .; len: 17; CDR3nt: TGTGCCAGCAGCGCCCTCATCCCGGGACCGGGACCCTACGAGCAGTACTTC; CDR3aa: CASSALIPGPGPYEQYF
j_gene: TRBJ2-3; v_gene: TRBV20-1; d_gene: TRBD2; abundance: few; len: 16; CDR3nt: TGCAGTGCTAGAGACACCCTAGCGGGAGGTTCTGATACGCAGTATTTT; CDR3aa: CSARDTLAGGSDTQYF
j_gene: TRBJ1-2; v_gene: TRBV28; d_gene: .; abundance: few; len: 12; CDR3nt: TGTGCCAGCGGGGTATTTAACTATGGCTACACCTTC; CDR3aa: CASGVFNYGYTF
j_gene: TRBJ2-1; v_gene: TRBV11-1; d_gene: .; abundance: once; len: 15; CDR3nt: TGTGCCAGCAGCTTAGGGACTAACCGCCGCGATGAGCAGTTCTTC; CDR3aa: CASSLGTNRRDEQFF